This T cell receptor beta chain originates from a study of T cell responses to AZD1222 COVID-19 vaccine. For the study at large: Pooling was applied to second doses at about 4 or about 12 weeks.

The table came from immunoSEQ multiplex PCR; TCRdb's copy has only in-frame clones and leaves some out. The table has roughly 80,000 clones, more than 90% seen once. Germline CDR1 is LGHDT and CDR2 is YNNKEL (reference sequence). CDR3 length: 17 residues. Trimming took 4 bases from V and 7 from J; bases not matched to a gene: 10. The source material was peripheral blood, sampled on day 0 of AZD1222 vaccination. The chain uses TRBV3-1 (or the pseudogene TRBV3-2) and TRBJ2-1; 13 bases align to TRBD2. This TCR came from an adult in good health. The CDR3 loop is CASSLRTSGGRENEQFF. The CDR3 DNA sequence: TGTGCCAGCAGCCTTCGGACTAGCGGGGGCCGGGAGAATGAGCAGTTCTTC.